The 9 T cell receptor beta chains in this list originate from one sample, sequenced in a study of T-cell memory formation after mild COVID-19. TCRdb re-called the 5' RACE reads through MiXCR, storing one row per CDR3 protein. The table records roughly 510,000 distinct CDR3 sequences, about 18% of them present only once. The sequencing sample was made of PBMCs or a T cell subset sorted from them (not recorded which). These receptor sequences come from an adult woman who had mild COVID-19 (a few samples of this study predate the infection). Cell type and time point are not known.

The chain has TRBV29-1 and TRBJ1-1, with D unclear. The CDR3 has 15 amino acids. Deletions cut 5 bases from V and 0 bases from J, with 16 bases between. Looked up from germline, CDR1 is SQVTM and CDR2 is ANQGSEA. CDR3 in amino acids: CSVIGVASMNTEAFF. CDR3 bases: TGCAGCGTTATTGGGGTGGCCTCCATGAACACTGAAGCTTTCTTT.

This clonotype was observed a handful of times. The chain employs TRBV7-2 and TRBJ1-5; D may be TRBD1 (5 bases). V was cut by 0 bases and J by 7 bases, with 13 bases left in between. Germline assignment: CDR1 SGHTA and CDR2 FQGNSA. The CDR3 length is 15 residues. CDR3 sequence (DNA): TGTGCCAGCAGCTTAGCGTCAGGGAAAGGGCAGCCCCAGCATTTT. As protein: CASSLASGKGQPQHF.

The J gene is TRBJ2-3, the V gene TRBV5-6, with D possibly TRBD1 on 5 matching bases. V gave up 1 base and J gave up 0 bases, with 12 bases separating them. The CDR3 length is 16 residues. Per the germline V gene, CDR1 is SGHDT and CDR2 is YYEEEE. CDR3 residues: CASSLNQGTSTDTQYF. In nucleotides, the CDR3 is TGTGCCAGCAGCTTGAATCAGGGAACTAGCACAGATACGCAGTATTTT.

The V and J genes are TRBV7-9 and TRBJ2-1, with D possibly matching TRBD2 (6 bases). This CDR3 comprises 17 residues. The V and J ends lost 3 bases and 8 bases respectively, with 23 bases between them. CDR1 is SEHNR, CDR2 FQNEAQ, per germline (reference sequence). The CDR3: CASSLLSLGLDDDEQFF. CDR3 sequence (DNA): TGTGCCAGCAGCTTGTTGTCGTTGGGACTGGACGACGATGAGCAGTTCTTC.

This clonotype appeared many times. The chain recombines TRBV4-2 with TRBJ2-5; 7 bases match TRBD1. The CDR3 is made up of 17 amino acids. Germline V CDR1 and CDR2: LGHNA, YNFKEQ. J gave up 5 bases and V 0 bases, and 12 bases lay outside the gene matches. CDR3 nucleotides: TGTGCCAGCAGCCAAGATACCACTAGACTCAGGGGGGAGACCCAGTACTTC. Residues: CASSQDTTRLRGETQYF.

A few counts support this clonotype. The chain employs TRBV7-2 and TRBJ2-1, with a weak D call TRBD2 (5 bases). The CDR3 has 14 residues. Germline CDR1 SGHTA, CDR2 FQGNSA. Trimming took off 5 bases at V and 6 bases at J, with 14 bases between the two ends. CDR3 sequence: CASSNRASPNEQFF. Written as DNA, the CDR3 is TGTGCCAGCAGCAACCGGGCTAGCCCCAATGAGCAGTTCTTC.

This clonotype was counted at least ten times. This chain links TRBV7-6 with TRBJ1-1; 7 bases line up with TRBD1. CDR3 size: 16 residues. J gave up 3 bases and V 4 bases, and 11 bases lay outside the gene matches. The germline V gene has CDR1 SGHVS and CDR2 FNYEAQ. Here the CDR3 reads CASSSYPRTGYTEAFF. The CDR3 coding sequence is TGTGCCAGCAGCTCCTACCCCCGGACAGGCTACACTGAAGCTTTCTTT.

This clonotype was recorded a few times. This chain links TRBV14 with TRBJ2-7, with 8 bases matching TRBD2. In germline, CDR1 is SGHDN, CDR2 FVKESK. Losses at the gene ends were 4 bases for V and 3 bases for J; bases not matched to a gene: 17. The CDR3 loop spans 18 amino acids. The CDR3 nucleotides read TGTGCCAGCAGCCCTCGGGAGGGGAAGGTAAAGAAGGGCTACGAGCAGTACTTC. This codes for CASSPREGKVKKGYEQYF.

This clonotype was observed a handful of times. In DNA form, the CDR3 reads TGTGCCAGCAGCAAAGCGCGCCGAGCGGGAAGGACAGATACGCAGTATTTT. This gives the protein CASSKARRAGRTDTQYF. This chain uses TRBV21-1 with TRBJ2-3; the listed D gene, TRBD2, was not tested against the DNA. TRBV21-1 is an annotated pseudogene. This CDR3 is 17 amino acids long.